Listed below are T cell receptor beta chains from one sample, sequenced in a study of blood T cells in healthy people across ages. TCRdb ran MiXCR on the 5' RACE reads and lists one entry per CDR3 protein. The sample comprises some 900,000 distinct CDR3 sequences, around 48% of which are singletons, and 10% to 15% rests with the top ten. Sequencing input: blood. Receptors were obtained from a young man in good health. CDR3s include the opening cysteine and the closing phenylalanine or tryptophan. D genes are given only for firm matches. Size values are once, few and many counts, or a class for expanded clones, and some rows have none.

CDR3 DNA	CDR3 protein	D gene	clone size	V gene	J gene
TGCAGTGCCCCTAGCGGGACGAGCTCCTACAATGAGCAGTACTTC	CSAPSGTSSYNEQYF	TRBD2	NA	TRBV20-1	TRBJ2-7
TGTGCCAGCAGTTGGGGCGAGGGATTCAATGAGCAGTTCTTC	CASSWGEGFNEQFF	NA	NA	TRBV7-3	TRBJ2-1
TGTGCCAGCAGCCCCCCAAGCGTCGATGAGCAGTTCTTC	CASSPPSVDEQFF	NA	NA	TRBV13	TRBJ2-1
TGTGCCAGCAGCACCGGCGGGGGGCTTAATGCACCCCTCCACTTT	CASSTGGGLNAPLHF	NA	NA	TRBV7-6	TRBJ1-6
TGCAGTGCTAGAGGGGAAGGGGCCCAGACCCAGTACTTC	CSARGEGAQTQYF	NA	NA	TRBV20-1	TRBJ2-5
TGTGCCAGCAGCATAGAACAAAACTACAATGAGCAGTTCTTC	CASSIEQNYNEQFF	NA	NA	TRBV7-9	TRBJ2-1
TGTGCCAGCAGACCAGTAGCGGGGGGGGATGAGCAGTTCTTC	CASRPVAGGDEQFF	TRBD2	NA	TRBV12-3/TRBV12-4	TRBJ2-1
TGTGCCAGCAGCTTAGTGGACCGAGCGAACACTGAAGCTTTCTTT	CASSLVDRANTEAFF	NA	NA	TRBV7-9	TRBJ1-1
TGTGCCAGCAGCCAAGATCAAACAGTATACACTGAAGCTTTCTTT	CASSQDQTVYTEAFF	NA	once	TRBV14	TRBJ1-1
TGCGCCAGCAGCCAAACCCGCTATCGGTTCCCCTCTACAGACAATGAGCAGTTCTTC	CASSQTRYRFPSTDNEQFF	NA	few	TRBV4-1	TRBJ2-1
TGTGCCAGCAGGGGGGGACGGAACTATGGCTACACCTTC	CASRGGRNYGYTF	NA	NA	TRBV28	TRBJ1-2